This entry concerns a single TCR beta chain. What it recognizes is unknown. Some clones are missing from TCRdb's copy, which holds only in-frame ones; the method was immunoSEQ multiplex PCR. The data contain about 52,000 clones, under 98% of them singletons. These data come from a study of siplizumab effects on memory and regulatory T cells. Study-wide results and limits: Controls had around 25% Treg-derived mappable alloreactive CD4+ clones on average, versus around 71% with siplizumab.

Germline-derived CDR1 and CDR2 are MNHNY and SVGAGI (reference sequence). CDR3 length equals 14 residues. The V gene lost 2 bases and the J gene lost 8 bases, with 15 bases spanning the gap. V is TRBV6-6 and J is TRBJ1-2; weak D call: TRBD1 (5 bases). The sample consisted of naive CD4+ T cells sorted from blood. This TCR came from a human donor in good health. The CDR3 sequence is CASSYGAGLKGYTF. CDR3 coding DNA: TGTGCCAGCAGTTACGGGGCAGGCCTGAAAGGCTACACCTTC.